The rows below give T cell receptor beta chains drawn from one sample of a study of somatic mutations in cytotoxic T cells in rheumatoid arthritis. The method was immunoSEQ multiplex PCR; TCRdb's version includes in-frame clones alone and lacks a portion of them. The repertoire includes about 30,000 clones, around 83% of them detected once, and 7% to 9% sits in the top ten. Sequenced input: CD8+ T cells sorted from blood. These receptor sequences come from an adult with rheumatoid arthritis. Both conserved end residues are part of each CDR3. The D gene is left open where the match is weak. Size tells how often a clone was seen (once, few, many) or the class of an expanded clone, and some rows leave it out.

j_call	v_call	d_call	clone_size	cdr3_nt	cdr3_aa
TRBJ1-2	TRBV7-9	TRBD1	NA	TGTGCCAGCAGCTTAGAGGGACAGATTAACTATGGCTACACCTTC	CASSLEGQINYGYTF
TRBJ2-1	TRBV9	TRBD1	NA	TGTGCCAGCAGTACAGGGGTGGAGCAGTTCTTC	CASSTGVEQFF
TRBJ2-2	TRBV2	NA	medium-sized	TGTGGCGGAGCGAACACCGGGGAGCTGTTTTTT	CGGANTGELFF
TRBJ1-6	TRBV5-1	NA	NA	TGCGCCAGCAGCCGTTTGGGGGGGGTTGGTTCACCCCTCCACTTT	CASSRLGGVGSPLHF
TRBJ1-2	TRBV5-1	NA	NA	TGCGCCAGCAGCTCATTCCAGGGGACGGGTGGCTACACCTTC	CASSSFQGTGGYTF
TRBJ2-1	TRBV29-1	TRBD2	NA	TGCAGCGTTGAACTAGCGGGAGGTATCACCCACAATGAGCAGTTCTTC	CSVELAGGITHNEQFF
TRBJ1-1	TRBV7-9	TRBD1	NA	TGTGCCAGCGGCGAACAGGGGATGGCTTTCTTT	CASGEQGMAFF
TRBJ2-7	TRBV28	TRBD2	NA	TGTGCCAGCAGTTTTCGACCTGGGGGTAGCGGGGCTCTCTCCTACGAGCAGTACTTC	CASSFRPGGSGALSYEQYF
TRBJ2-4	TRBV9	NA	NA	TGTGCCAGCAGCGGGGAAGACGGCAAAAACATTCAGTACTTC	CASSGEDGKNIQYF
TRBJ2-1	TRBV27	TRBD1	NA	TGTGCCAGCAGGGACAGGGTCAACAATGAGCAGTTCTTC	CASRDRVNNEQFF
TRBJ1-2	TRBV27	NA	NA	TGTGCCAGCAGTCCCTCCGCTACGAGGATCTATGGCTACACCTTC	CASSPSATRIYGYTF
TRBJ2-7	TRBV4-3	NA	NA	TGCGCCAGCAGCCAAGATCGGAATAGCGGTACCTACGAGCAGTACTTC	CASSQDRNSGTYEQYF
TRBJ1-5	TRBV30	NA	NA	TGTGCCTGGAGCCCTAAAGGGGAATGGAATCAGCCCCAGCATTTT	CAWSPKGEWNQPQHF
TRBJ2-3	TRBV9	TRBD2	once	TGTGCCAGCAGCGTAGATGGGGGAGGGGAGACAGATACGCAGTATTTT	CASSVDGGGETDTQYF
TRBJ1-4	TRBV11-2	TRBD1	NA	TGTGCCAGCAGCTCCCCCACAGGGGGCCTAAAACTGTTTTTT	CASSSPTGGLKLFF
TRBJ1-2	TRBV4-3	TRBD1	few	TGCGCCAGCAGCCAAGCGGAGACAGGGAATCGCTACACCTTC	CASSQAETGNRYTF
TRBJ2-7	TRBV27	TRBD2	few	TGTGCCAGCAGTTTAGGTAGCGGGGGGGGCTACGAGCAGTACTTC	CASSLGSGGGYEQYF
TRBJ2-7	TRBV4-2	NA	NA	TGTGCCAGCAGCCAATTTACAGCCCACTCCTACGAGCAGTACTTC	CASSQFTAHSYEQYF
TRBJ1-1	TRBV10-2	NA	NA	TGCGCCAGCATGTCTGGCACTGAAGCTTTCTTT	CASMSGTEAFF
TRBJ2-4	TRBV9	NA	few	TGTGCCAGCAGCCCCCGGCGAGGGTTAGCCAAAAACATTCAGTACTTC	CASSPRRGLAKNIQYF
TRBJ1-1	TRBV27	NA	once	TGTGCCAGCAGTTTAGGACAGAACACTGAAGCTTTCTTT	CASSLGQNTEAFF
TRBJ2-6	TRBV9	NA	NA	TGTGCCAGCAGCGTAGTAGTGGCCGGGGCCAACGTCCTGACTTTC	CASSVVVAGANVLTF
TRBJ2-7	TRBV10-3	TRBD2	NA	TGTGCCATCAGTGAGTCTACTAGCGGGGGTTCGCCCTACGAGCAGTACTTC	CAISESTSGGSPYEQYF
TRBJ2-1	TRBV28	TRBD2	NA	TGTGCCAGCAGGTTTCTAGCGGGGGGGGGCTCCTACAATGAGCAGTTCTTC	CASRFLAGGGSYNEQFF
TRBJ1-1	TRBV9	TRBD1	NA	TGTGCCAGCAGCCCAGGGGGAGTCGCTTTCTTT	CASSPGGVAFF
TRBJ1-5	TRBV6-1	NA	few	TGTGCCAGCAGCCAGGATCAGCCCCAGCATTTT	CASSQDQPQHF
TRBJ2-1	TRBV29-1	NA	once	TGCAGCTTCAAGGAAGGCGAGCAGTTCTTC	CSFKEGEQFF
TRBJ2-1	TRBV4-1	NA	once	TGCGCCAGCAGCCAGTCAGGGGGGAACCTTATCTACAATGAGCAGTTCTTC	CASSQSGGNLIYNEQFF
TRBJ1-2	TRBV19	NA	few	TGTGCCAGTAGTTTGGGCCTCAAGGGCTATGGCTACACCTTC	CASSLGLKGYGYTF
TRBJ1-1	TRBV4-3	NA	NA	TGCGCCAGCAGCCAAGCCGGGAACACTGAAGCTTTCTTT	CASSQAGNTEAFF
TRBJ2-7	TRBV5-1	TRBD1	few	TGCGCCAGCAGCTGGGGACAGGGATGGAAGGACGAGCAGTACTTC	CASSWGQGWKDEQYF
TRBJ2-3	TRBV13	NA	NA	TGTGCCAGCAGCTCCACAGATACGCAGTATTTT	CASSSTDTQYF
TRBJ2-1	TRBV6-5	NA	NA	TGTGCCAGCAGTAACCGGGACGGATACAATGAGCAGTTCTTC	CASSNRDGYNEQFF
TRBJ2-3	TRBV2	NA	NA	TGTGCCAGCCCCGGGGTAGATACGCAGTATTTT	CASPGVDTQYF
TRBJ2-1	TRBV19	NA	NA	TGTGCCAGTAGTACCTGGTCAGGGGGGCAAACCTCTTCCTACAATGAGCAGTTCTTC	CASSTWSGGQTSSYNEQFF
TRBJ2-2	TRBV7-6	TRBD2	NA	TGTGCCAGCAGCCCCGTCTTGGTAGCGGGGGGGCTAACCGGGGAGCTGTTTTTT	CASSPVLVAGGLTGELFF
TRBJ2-7	TRBV4-2	TRBD1	NA	TGTGCCAGCAGCCAAGGGACAGGGATCTCCTACGAGCAGTACTTC	CASSQGTGISYEQYF
TRBJ2-5	TRBV7-8	TRBD1	NA	TGTGCCAGCAGCCCCCGGGGGCGGACAGGGAGAGAGACCCAGTACTTC	CASSPRGRTGRETQYF
TRBJ2-7	TRBV11-2	TRBD2	NA	TGTGCCAGCAGCGGCTCCGGGACTAGCGGGGGCGCCTACGAGCAGTACTTC	CASSGSGTSGGAYEQYF
TRBJ2-1	TRBV10-3	NA	once	TGTGCCATCAGTGAGTCCTTAGCGGCAAGCTCCTACAATGAGCAGTTCTTC	CAISESLAASSYNEQFF
TRBJ2-7	TRBV30	NA	NA	TGTGCCTGGAGCGATAACTTCCGTGGGCAGTACTTC	CAWSDNFRGQYF
TRBJ1-3	TRBV4-2	TRBD1	NA	TGTGCCAGCTTCGGACAGGCCCAATACTCTGGAAACACCATATATTTT	CASFGQAQYSGNTIYF
TRBJ1-5	TRBV25-1	NA	few	TGTGCCAGCAGTGTGAATAGCAATCAGCCCCAGCATTTT	CASSVNSNQPQHF
TRBJ1-2	TRBV19	TRBD1	few	TGTGCCAGTAGTCCAAGGACAGGGTGGGGCTACACCTTC	CASSPRTGWGYTF
TRBJ1-5	TRBV5-4	TRBD1	NA	TGTGCCAGCAGCTTGGCCGGACAGGGGAATCAGCCCCAGCATTTT	CASSLAGQGNQPQHF
TRBJ2-1	TRBV28	NA	once	TGTGCCAGCAGTTTTAGGGGGAGGGCACACAATGAGCAGTTCTTC	CASSFRGRAHNEQFF
TRBJ1-2	TRBV4-1	NA	few	TGCGCCAGCAGCCAAGATCCGCTGGACATACCTACCCCTAACTATGGCTACACCTTC	CASSQDPLDIPTPNYGYTF
TRBJ2-1	TRBV9	NA	few	TGTGCCAGCGATCGAGGCGGTAATGAGCAGTTCTTC	CASDRGGNEQFF
TRBJ2-7	TRBV6-1	NA	NA	TGTGCCAGCCAGGGTTACAGGGAAGGTCCTTACGAGCAGTACTTC	CASQGYREGPYEQYF
TRBJ1-1	TRBV9	NA	NA	TGTGCCAGCAGCGAGGCGGGGAACACTGAAGCTTTCTTT	CASSEAGNTEAFF
TRBJ2-1	TRBV11-3	NA	NA	TGTGCCAGCAGCTTAGCGGGGCTAGCCAATGAGCAGTTCTTC	CASSLAGLANEQFF
TRBJ2-5	TRBV21-1	NA	NA	TGTGCCAGCAGCAAAGACAGGAAGTACCAAGAGACCCAGTACTTC	CASSKDRKYQETQYF